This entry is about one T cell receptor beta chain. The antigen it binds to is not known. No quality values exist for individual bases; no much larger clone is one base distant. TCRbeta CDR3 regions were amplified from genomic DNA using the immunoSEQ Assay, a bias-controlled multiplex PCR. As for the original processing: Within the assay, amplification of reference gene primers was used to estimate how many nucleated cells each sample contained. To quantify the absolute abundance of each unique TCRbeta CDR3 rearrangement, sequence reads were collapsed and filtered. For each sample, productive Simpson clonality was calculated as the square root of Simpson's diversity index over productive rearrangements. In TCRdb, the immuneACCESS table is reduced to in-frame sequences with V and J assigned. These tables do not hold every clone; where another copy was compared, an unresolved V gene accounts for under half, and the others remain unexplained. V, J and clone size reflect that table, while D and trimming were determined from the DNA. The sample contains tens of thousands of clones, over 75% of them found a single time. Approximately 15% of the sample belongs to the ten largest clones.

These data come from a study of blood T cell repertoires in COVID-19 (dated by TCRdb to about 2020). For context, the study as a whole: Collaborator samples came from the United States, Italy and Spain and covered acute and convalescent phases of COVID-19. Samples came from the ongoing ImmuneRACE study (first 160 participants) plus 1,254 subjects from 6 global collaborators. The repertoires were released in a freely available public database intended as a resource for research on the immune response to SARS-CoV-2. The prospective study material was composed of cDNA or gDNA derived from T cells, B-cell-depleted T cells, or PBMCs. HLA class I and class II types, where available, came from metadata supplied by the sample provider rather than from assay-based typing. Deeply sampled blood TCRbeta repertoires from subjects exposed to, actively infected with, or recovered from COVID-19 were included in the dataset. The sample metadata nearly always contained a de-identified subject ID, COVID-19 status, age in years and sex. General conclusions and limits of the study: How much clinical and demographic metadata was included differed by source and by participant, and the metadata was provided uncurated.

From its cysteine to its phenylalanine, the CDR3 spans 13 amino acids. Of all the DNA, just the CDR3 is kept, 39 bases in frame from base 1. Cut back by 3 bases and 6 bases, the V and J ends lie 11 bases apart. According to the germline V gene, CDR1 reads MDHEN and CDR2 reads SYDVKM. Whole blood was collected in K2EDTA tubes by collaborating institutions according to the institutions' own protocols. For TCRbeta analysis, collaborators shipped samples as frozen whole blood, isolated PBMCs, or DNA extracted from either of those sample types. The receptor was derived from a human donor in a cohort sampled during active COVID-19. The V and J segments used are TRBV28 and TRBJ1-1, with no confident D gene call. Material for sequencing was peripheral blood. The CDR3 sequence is CASSFTTPPEAFF. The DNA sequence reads TGTGCCAGCAGTTTCACTACTCCACCTGAAGCTTTCTTT.